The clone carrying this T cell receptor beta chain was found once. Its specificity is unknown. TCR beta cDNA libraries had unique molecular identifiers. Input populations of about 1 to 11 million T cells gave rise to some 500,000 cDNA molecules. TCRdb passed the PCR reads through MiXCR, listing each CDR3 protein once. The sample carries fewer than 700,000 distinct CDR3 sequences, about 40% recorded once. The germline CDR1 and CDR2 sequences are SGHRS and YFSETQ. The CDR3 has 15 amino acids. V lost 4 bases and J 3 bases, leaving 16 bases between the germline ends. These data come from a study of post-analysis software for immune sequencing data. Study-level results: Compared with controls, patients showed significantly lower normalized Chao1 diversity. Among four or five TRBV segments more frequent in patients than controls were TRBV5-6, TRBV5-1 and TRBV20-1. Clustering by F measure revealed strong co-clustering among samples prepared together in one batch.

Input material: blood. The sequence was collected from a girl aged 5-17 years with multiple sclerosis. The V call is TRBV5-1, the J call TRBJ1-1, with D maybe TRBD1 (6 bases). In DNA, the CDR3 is TGCGCCAGCAGCGGCGGACAGTTAAGCGACACTGAAGCTTTCTTT. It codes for CASSGGQLSDTEAFF.